These 17 T cell receptor beta chains were sequenced from one sample in a study of CD8 T cells in Susac syndrome. After extraction with the RNeasy kit, roughly 0.5 to 1 ug of the RNA was reverse transcribed using random hexamers. TCRdb used MiXCR to reprocess the immunoSEQ multiplex PCR reads, holding one entry per CDR3 protein. The data contain about 120,000 distinct CDR3 sequences, around 94% of them singletons. The sample consisted of CD8+ T cells from PBMCs. The receptor source for this set is a human donor with Susac syndrome.

This chain links TRBV24-1 with TRBJ2-5; 7 nucleotides match TRBD1. The CDR3 contains 14 residues. Trimming cost V 7 bases and J 5 bases; bases outside gene matches: 9. Germline CDR1 is KGHDR and CDR2 is SFDVKD. DNA of the CDR3: TGTGCCACCAGGGCCGACAGGGCACGGGAGACCCAGTACTTC. Its translation is CATRADRARETQYF.

This chain uses TRBV12-5 with TRBJ1-1, with a possible D match to TRBD1 (6 bases). The germline V and J ends were trimmed by 4 bases and 3 bases, with 9 bases remaining between them. Germline loops: CDR1 LGHNT, CDR2 FRNRAP. The CDR3 consists of 13 residues. CDR3 sequence: CASGSTGYTEAFF. In DNA, the CDR3 is TGTGCTAGTGGTTCTACAGGGTACACTGAAGCTTTCTTT. Drawing the rest from reference TRBV12-5 and TRBJ1-1, the complete variable domain is DARVTQTPRHKVTEMGQEVTMRCQPILGHNTVFWYRQTMMQGLELLAYFRNRAPLDDSGMPKDRFSAEMPDATLATLKIQPSEPRDSAVYFCASGSTGYTEAFFGQGTRLTVV.

In nucleotides, the CDR3 is TGTGCCAGCAGCTTAGATGGCGGGGGGGCTGGGGATGAGCAGTTCTTC. Translation: CASSLDGGGAGDEQFF. The gene calls are TRBV7-3 and TRBJ2-1, with 9 bases lining up with TRBD2. CDR1 is SGHTA and CDR2 is FQGTGA in the germline V gene. After removal of 2 bases from V and 8 bases from J, the junction contained 10 bases not matched to a gene. The CDR3 runs to 16 residues.

The chain is built from TRBV4-3 and TRBJ2-3; 7 bases line up with TRBD2. Germline CDR1 reads LGHNA; CDR2 reads YSLEER. CDR3 length: 16 residues. J gave up 0 bases and V 4 bases, and 7 bases lay outside the gene matches. Here the CDR3 reads CASSPDLAVSTDTQYF. In DNA form, the CDR3 reads TGCGCCAGCAGCCCCGACCTAGCGGTGAGCACAGATACGCAGTATTTT.

The chain is built from TRBV30 and TRBJ1-2; a weak D match, TRBD1 (5 bases). Germline V gene lookup returns CDR1 GTSNPN and CDR2 SVGIG (reference sequence). V was cut by 2 bases and J by 2 bases, with 21 bases left in between. CDR3 size: 17 residues. CDR3 DNA sequence: TGTGCCTGGAGTCCAACAGCCCATGAGACAGTGAACTATGGCTACACCTTC. This sequence encodes CAWSPTAHETVNYGYTF.

V gene TRBV11-3 combines with J gene TRBJ1-2; D not certain. Trimming removed 1 base at V and 5 bases at J, with 11 bases between. CDR3 length: 14 amino acids. Germline V lookup: CDR1 SGHNT, CDR2 YENEEA. The DNA for the CDR3 is TGTGCCAGCAGCTTAGGAGGCACGCCGTATGGCTACACCTTC. Encoded protein: CASSLGGTPYGYTF.

V usage is TRBV7-9 and J usage is TRBJ1-5; 7 bases fit TRBD1. Germline V CDR1 and CDR2: SEHNR, FQNEAQ (reference sequence). The CDR3 is 16 residues long. The junction had 10 bases not matched to a gene; V was cut back by 5 bases and J by 3 bases. CDR3 nucleotides: TGTGCCAGCAGCCTCGTACAGGGGCCTAACAATCAGCCCCAGCATTTT. Amino acids: CASSLVQGPNNQPQHF.

The V gene is TRBV10-3, the J gene TRBJ2-5; weak D call: TRBD2 (5 bases). V lost 0 bases and J 0 bases, leaving 8 bases between the germline ends. Germline V gene sequence: CDR1 ENHRY, CDR2 SYGVKD. This CDR3 has 15 amino acids. The CDR3 is CAISESGLYQETQYF. The CDR3 coding sequence is TGTGCCATCAGTGAGTCCGGACTCTACCAAGAGACCCAGTACTTC.

V gene TRBV19 combines with J gene TRBJ1-2; D uncertain. The germline V and J ends were trimmed by 3 bases and 4 bases, with 18 bases remaining between them. The length of the CDR3 is 16 residues. CDR1 is LNHDA and CDR2 is SQIVND in the germline V gene (reference sequence). CDR3: CASSIGQASYFYGYTF. The CDR3 nucleotides read TGTGCCAGTAGTATTGGCCAGGCCAGCTATTTCTATGGCTACACCTTC.

The chain recombines TRBV7-8 with TRBJ2-1; 15 nucleotides agree with TRBD2. This CDR3 spans 18 amino acids. Looked up from germline, CDR1 is SGHVS and CDR2 is FQNEAQ. V shed 5 bases, J shed 7 bases, and the junction held 12 bases outside the gene matches. The CDR3 sequence is CASSPGLAGGPKPNEQFF. CDR3 DNA sequence: TGTGCCAGCAGCCCCGGACTAGCGGGAGGGCCTAAACCAAATGAGCAGTTCTTC.

The chain recombines TRBV4-1 with TRBJ1-2; 10 positions match TRBD1. The CDR3 consists of 15 residues. Germline V lookup: CDR1 MGHRA, CDR2 YSYEKL. The J segment lost 8 bases and the V segment lost 0 bases, leaving 6 bases of the junction unmatched. The DNA of the CDR3 is TGCGCCAGCAGCCAAGACCTGACAGGGGGCTGGGGCTACACCTTC. Protein: CASSQDLTGGWGYTF.

The rearrangement uses TRBV13 and TRBJ2-1, with TRBD1 identical over 7 bases. CDR1 PRHDT and CDR2 FYEKMQ come from the germline V gene (reference sequence). This CDR3 is built from 15 residues. Losses at the gene ends were 5 bases for V and 5 bases for J; bases not matched to a gene: 9. CDR3 nucleotides: TGTGCCAGCAGCATGATACAGGGGACCAACAATGAGCAGTTCTTC. Translated, it gives CASSMIQGTNNEQFF.

The V gene is TRBV30, the J gene TRBJ2-5; 14 bases align to TRBD2. The CDR3 is 14 residues long. The V gene's germline CDR1 is GTSNPN and CDR2 SVGIG (reference sequence). The chain's CDR3 is CASGLAGDGETQYF. For the CDR3, the DNA is TGTGCGTCGGGACTAGCGGGAGATGGGGAGACCCAGTACTTC.

V is TRBV13 and J is TRBJ2-5; D possibly corresponds to TRBD2 (6 bases). Germline V gives CDR1 PRHDT, CDR2 FYEKMQ (reference sequence). The germline V and J ends were trimmed by 1 base and 3 bases, with 21 bases remaining between them. This CDR3 region has 18 residues. CDR3 sequence (DNA): TGTGCCAGCAGCTTAGAAGCAGGGACTGAGGGGCTCAAAGAGACCCAGTACTTC. Translated: CASSLEAGTEGLKETQYF.

J is TRBJ2-1 and V is TRBV12-3 or TRBV12-4; 7 bases are a match to TRBD1. Germline trimming cut 5 bases from V and 8 bases from J; bases unmatched to any gene: 12. The CDR3 length is 15 residues. The CDR3 nucleotides are TGTGCCAGCAGTCAGAAATTACAGGGGTCGCATGAGCAGTTCTTC. This translates into CASSQKLQGSHEQFF.

The chain recombines TRBV12-3 or TRBV12-4 with TRBJ2-1, with no clear D. Trimming removed 3 bases from V and 9 bases from J, with 9 bases in between. The CDR3 sequence is 12 residues long. The CDR3 DNA reads as TGTGCCAGCAGTTTCCCCGGCATTGAGCAGTTCTTC. It specifies CASSFPGIEQFF.

The chain joins TRBV28 to TRBJ2-7; D may be TRBD1 (6 bases). The CDR3 runs to 15 residues. Trimming pared 3 bases from V and 2 bases from J, leaving 14 bases between. From germline, CDR1 is MDHEN and CDR2 SYDVKM. The CDR3 nucleotides are TGTGCCAGCAGTTTCGGGCGCGACAGGACCTACGAGCAGTACTTC. This codes for CASSFGRDRTYEQYF.